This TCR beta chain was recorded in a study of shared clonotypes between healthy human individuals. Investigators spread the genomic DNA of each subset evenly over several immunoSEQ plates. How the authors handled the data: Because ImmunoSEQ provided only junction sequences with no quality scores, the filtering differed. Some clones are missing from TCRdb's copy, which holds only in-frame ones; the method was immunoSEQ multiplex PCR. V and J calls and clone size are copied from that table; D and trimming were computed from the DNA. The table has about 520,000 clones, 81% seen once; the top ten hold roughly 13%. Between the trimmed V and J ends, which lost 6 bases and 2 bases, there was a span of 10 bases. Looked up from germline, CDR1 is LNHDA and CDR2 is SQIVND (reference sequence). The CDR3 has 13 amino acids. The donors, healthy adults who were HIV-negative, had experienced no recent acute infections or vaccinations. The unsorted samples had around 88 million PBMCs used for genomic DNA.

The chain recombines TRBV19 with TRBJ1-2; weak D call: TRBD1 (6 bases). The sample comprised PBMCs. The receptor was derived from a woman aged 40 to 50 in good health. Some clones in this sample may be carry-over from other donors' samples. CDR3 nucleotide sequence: TGTGCCAGTAGCCCGGACAGAAACTATGGCTACACCTTC. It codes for CASSPDRNYGYTF.